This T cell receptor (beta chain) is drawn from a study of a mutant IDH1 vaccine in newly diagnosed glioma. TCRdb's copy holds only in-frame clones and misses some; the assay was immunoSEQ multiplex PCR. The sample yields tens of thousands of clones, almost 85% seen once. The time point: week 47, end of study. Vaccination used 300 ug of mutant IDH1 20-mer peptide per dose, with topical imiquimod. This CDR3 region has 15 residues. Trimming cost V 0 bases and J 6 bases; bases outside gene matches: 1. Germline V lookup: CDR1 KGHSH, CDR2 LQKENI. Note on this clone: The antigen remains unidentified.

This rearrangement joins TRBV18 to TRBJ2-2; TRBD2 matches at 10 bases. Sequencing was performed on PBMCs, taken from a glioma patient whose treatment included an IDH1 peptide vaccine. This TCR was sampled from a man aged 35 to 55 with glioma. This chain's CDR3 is CASSPPLAGAGELFF. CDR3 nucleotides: TGTGCCAGCTCACCACCCCTAGCGGGAGCCGGGGAGCTGTTTTTT. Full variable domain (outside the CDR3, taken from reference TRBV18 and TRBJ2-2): NAGVMQNPRHLVRRRGQEARLRCSPMKGHSHVYWYRQLPEEGLKFMVYLQKENIIDESGMPKERFSAEFPKEGPSILRIQQVVRGDSAAYFCASSPPLAGAGELFFGEGSRLTVL.